The 23 T cell receptor beta chains below were found in one sample sequenced in a study of PD-L1 blockade in urothelial cancer. Assay used: immunoSEQ multiplex PCR; TCRdb lists only in-frame clones, some missing. The sample records some 71,000 clones, 85% being singletons. Time point defined: pretreatment peripheral blood. The material sequenced was PBMCs, taken around atezolizumab (anti-PD-L1) treatment. The receptors were sampled from a man in his forties with urothelial cancer.

The chain is built from TRBV29-1 and TRBJ2-7; 11 nucleotides line up with TRBD1. Per germline, CDR1 SQVTM and CDR2 ANQGSEA. The CDR3 has 14 residues. The ends lost 0 bases at V and 7 bases at J; junction bases unmatched: 5. CDR3 DNA: TGCAGCGTTGAAGATGAGGACAGGGGGCGTGAGCAGTACTTC. Protein sequence: CSVEDEDRGREQYF.

The chain is built from TRBV29-1 and TRBJ1-1, with TRBD1 matching 8 bases. The CDR3 has 12 amino acids. The ends lost 7 bases at V and 6 bases at J; junction bases unmatched: 7. Germline CDR1 SQVTM, CDR2 ANQGSEA. This chain's CDR3 is CSGETGVAEAFF. Here the CDR3 DNA reads TGCAGCGGTGAGACAGGGGTCGCTGAAGCTTTCTTT.

The rearrangement joins TRBV2 to TRBJ2-2; 11 bases map to TRBD2. Germline trimming cut 2 bases from V and 3 bases from J; bases unmatched to any gene: 11. CDR1 SNHLY and CDR2 FYNNEI come from the germline V gene. This CDR3 comprises 19 residues. CDR3 in DNA: TGTGCCAGCAGTGAACTTTCACCTCTAGCGGGAGGCGACACCGGGGAGCTGTTTTTT. Protein product: CASSELSPLAGGDTGELFF.

The CDR3 is CASSLEGQVATEAFF. The CDR3 region has the DNA TGTGCCAGCAGCCTAGAGGGACAAGTCGCGACTGAAGCTTTCTTT. The chain combines TRBV7-3 with TRBJ1-1, with a possible D match to TRBD1 (6 bases). The CDR3 runs 15 residues. With 5 bases removed from V and 5 bases from J, the gap between germline ends came to 18 bases. Germline V gene data show CDR1 as SGHTA and CDR2 as FQGTGA.

The chain joins TRBV5-6 to TRBJ2-4, with TRBD1 identical over 10 bases. The CDR3 runs 14 residues. CDR1 and CDR2 from the germline V gene are SGHDT and YYEEEE. V was pared by 2 bases and J by 7 bases, with 3 bases of the junction left unmatched. The CDR3 sequence: CASSFETGGNIQYF. CDR3 coding DNA: TGTGCCAGCAGCTTTGAGACAGGGGGCAACATTCAGTACTTC.

The chain recombines TRBV19 with TRBJ2-1; 7 bases line up with TRBD2. Germline assignment: CDR1 LNHDA and CDR2 SQIVND (reference sequence). This CDR3 is built from 20 residues. With 3 bases clipped from V and 4 bases from J, the junction kept 21 bases outside the gene matches. CDR3 DNA: TGTGCCAGTAGTATTACGGTAGGCCTAGCGGACCTCCGAGGATACAATGAGCAGTTCTTC. This translates into CASSITVGLADLRGYNEQFF.

The rearrangement links TRBV19 to TRBJ2-1, with 11 bases aligning to TRBD2. The CDR3 loop spans 17 amino acids. J was trimmed by 2 bases and V by 3 bases; bases with no gene match: 6. CDR1 is LNHDA, CDR2 SQIVND, per germline (reference sequence). CDR3 in amino acids: CASSIGSGRATYNEQFF. Here the CDR3 DNA reads TGTGCCAGTAGTATCGGTAGCGGGAGGGCCACCTACAATGAGCAGTTCTTC. The whole variable domain, filled in from reference TRBV19 and TRBJ2-1, reads DGGITQSPKYLFRKEGQNVTLSCEQNLNHDAMYWYRQDPGQGLRLIYYSQIVNDFQKGDIAEGYSVSREKKESFPLTVTSAQKNPTAFYLCASSIGSGRATYNEQFFGPGTRLTVL.

This clone has just a few counts. The V gene is TRBV27, the J gene TRBJ2-1; 7 nucleotides align to TRBD2. The germline V gene has CDR1 MNHEY and CDR2 SMNVEV (reference sequence). The junction had 5 bases not matched to a gene; V was cut back by 3 bases and J by 3 bases. The CDR3 totals 15 residues. In DNA form, the CDR3 reads TGTGCCAGCAGTTTTCGCGGGGGTAACTACAATGAGCAGTTCTTC. Encoded protein: CASSFRGGNYNEQFF.

The genes are TRBV19 and TRBJ1-4; D is undetermined. Germline V gene data show CDR1 as LNHDA and CDR2 as SQIVND (reference sequence). The V end lost 5 bases, the J end lost 0 bases, and 7 bases lay between the germline ends. CDR3 length equals 14 residues. CDR3 nucleotide sequence: TGTGCCAGTAGTCAGGTTGCAACTAATGAAAAACTGTTTTTT. Encoded protein: CASSQVATNEKLFF.

J is TRBJ1-1 and V is TRBV5-1, with D possibly being TRBD1 (5 bases). The germline V gene encodes CDR1 SGHRS and CDR2 YFSETQ. This CDR3 comprises 16 residues. V was cut by 4 bases and J by 5 bases, with 21 bases left in between. The CDR3 DNA reads as TGCGCCAGCAGCCCTAGGACCCCCACCGGGGGGACTGAAGCTTTCTTT. It is translated as CASSPRTPTGGTEAFF. Based on the CDR3 plus reference TRBV5-1 and TRBJ1-1, the full variable domain is KAGVTQTPRYLIKTRGQQVTLSCSPISGHRSVSWYQQTPGQGLQFLFEYFSETQRNKGNFPGRFSGRQFSNSRSEMNVSTLELGDSALYLCASSPRTPTGGTEAFFGQGTRLTVV.

This clone appeared once. This sequence joins TRBV28 and TRBJ1-2; D is uncertain. This CDR3 is 14 amino acids long. Between the trimmed V and J ends, which lost 8 bases and 4 bases, there was a span of 17 bases. Germline assignment: CDR1 MDHEN and CDR2 SYDVKM. CDR3 amino acids: CASRDGSLTYGYTF. In nucleotides, the CDR3 is TGTGCCAGCCGAGACGGGAGCCTGACCTATGGCTACACCTTC.

Concerning this clone itself: Different DNA sequences within this sample yield the same CDR3. The rearrangement uses TRBV9 and TRBJ1-2; 7 bases are shared with TRBD1. Germline V CDR1 and CDR2: SGDLS, YYNGEE. Losses at the gene ends were 0 bases for V and 0 bases for J; bases not matched to a gene: 2. The CDR3 runs to 15 residues. The CDR3 protein is CASSVEGTANYGYTF. The CDR3 nucleotides are TGTGCCAGCAGCGTAGAAGGGACAGCTAACTATGGCTACACCTTC. Together with reference TRBV9 and TRBJ1-2, the CDR3 gives the full variable domain: DSGVTQTPKHLITATGQRVTLRCSPRSGDLSVYWYQQSLDQGLQFLIQYYNGEERAKGNILERFSAQQFPDLHSELNLSSLELGDSALYFCASSVEGTANYGYTFGSGTRLTVV.

The genes are TRBV19 and TRBJ2-1; D gene uncertain. The V gene lost 1 base and the J gene lost 9 bases, with 4 bases spanning the gap. The germline CDR1 and CDR2 sequences are LNHDA and SQIVND (reference sequence). The CDR3 spans 11 residues. In DNA form, the CDR3 reads TGTGCCAGTAGTATAGGTCTTGAGCAGTTCTTC. Protein: CASSIGLEQFF.

The V gene is TRBV29-1, the J gene TRBJ2-5; the match to TRBD1 covers 9 bases. CDR3 length: 13 residues. V lost 7 bases to trimming and J lost 5 bases; unmatched junction nucleotides: 8. Germline-derived CDR1 and CDR2 are SQVTM and ANQGSEA. CDR3 loop: CSAGTGSSETQYF. The CDR3 coding sequence is TGCAGCGCGGGGACAGGGTCTTCGGAGACCCAGTACTTC.

This rearrangement joins TRBV10-2 to TRBJ2-2, with D perhaps TRBD2 (6 bases). The V end was cut by 7 bases, the J end by 2 bases, with 11 bases between. Germline-derived CDR1 and CDR2 are WSHSY and SAAADI. The CDR3 covers 14 residues. CDR3 sequence: CASTGGLNTGELFF. The CDR3, as DNA: TGCGCCAGCACGGGTGGACTAAACACCGGGGAGCTGTTTTTT.

This rearrangement joins TRBV6-1 to TRBJ1-4; D might be TRBD1 (5 bases). V was trimmed by 11 bases and J by 8 bases, leaving 9 bases between them. CDR1 is MNHNS and CDR2 is SASEGT in the germline V gene. The CDR3 has 10 amino acids. Here the CDR3 reads CAAGGEKLFF. The CDR3 DNA reads as TGTGCCGCGGGGGGGGAAAAACTGTTTTTT.

This clone has a handful of counts. The rearrangement links TRBV18 to TRBJ1-5, with a tentative D call TRBD1 (5 bases). The CDR3 length is 16 residues. V was cut by 5 bases and J by 7 bases, with 21 bases left in between. In germline, CDR1 is KGHSH, CDR2 LQKENI. DNA of the CDR3: TGTGCCAGCTCATCGGGGAATCCGATGGGGGGACAGCCCCAGCATTTT. It specifies CASSSGNPMGGQPQHF.

This chain links TRBV5-5 with TRBJ1-1, with D unclear. Trimming removed 0 bases from V and 1 base from J, with 10 bases in between. The CDR3 has 15 residues. Germline CDR1 and CDR2: SGHKS and YYEKEE (reference sequence). The CDR3 loop is CASSLDAGPNTEAFF. In nucleotides, the CDR3 is TGTGCCAGCAGCTTGGACGCGGGCCCGAACACTGAAGCTTTCTTT.

V gene TRBV18 combines with J gene TRBJ2-1; D is possibly TRBD2 (6 bases). The V end lost 0 bases, the J end lost 7 bases, and 7 bases lay between the germline ends. CDR3 size: 13 residues. Germline V gene lookup returns CDR1 KGHSH and CDR2 LQKENI. CDR3: CASSPPSGNEQFF. The CDR3 nucleotides are TGTGCCAGCTCACCACCTAGCGGAAATGAGCAGTTCTTC.

The chain joins TRBV4-1 to TRBJ1-1; the D gene is possibly TRBD1 (6 bases). Germline V lookup: CDR1 MGHRA, CDR2 YSYEKL. The CDR3 has 15 amino acids. Trimming stripped 2 bases from V and 4 bases from J, with 14 bases between. The CDR3 reads CASSQKGGVGTEAFF. The CDR3 bases are TGCGCCAGCAGCCAAAAGGGGGGGGTCGGCACTGAAGCTTTCTTT.

In this sample, this clone turned up once. The chain combines TRBV27 with TRBJ2-5; tentative D call: TRBD2 (5 bases). This CDR3 region has 13 residues. V was trimmed by 0 bases and J by 6 bases, leaving 8 bases between them. Germline V gene data show CDR1 as MNHEY and CDR2 as SMNVEV (reference sequence). CDR3 DNA sequence: TGTGCCAGCAGTTTATCTGGAGGAAAGACCCAGTACTTC. This translates into CASSLSGGKTQYF.

The chain recombines TRBV4-2 with TRBJ1-3, with D possibly matching TRBD1 (6 bases). Per germline, CDR1 LGHNA and CDR2 YNFKEQ. V was cut by 0 bases and J by 4 bases, with 7 bases left in between. The CDR3 contains 14 residues. DNA of the CDR3: TGTGCCAGCAGCCAAGATGGACAGGGAAACACCATATATTTT. The encoded protein is CASSQDGQGNTIYF.

The chain joins TRBV5-1 to TRBJ1-5; D gene ambiguous. Germline V gives CDR1 SGHRS, CDR2 YFSETQ. Trimming shortened V by 4 bases and J by 1 base, and 12 bases separated the two germline ends. CDR3 length: 15 residues. The CDR3 region is CASSGGPGSNQPQHF. In DNA form, the CDR3 reads TGCGCCAGCAGCGGAGGTCCAGGAAGCAATCAGCCCCAGCATTTT. The full variable domain, rest sourced from reference TRBV5-1 and TRBJ1-5, is KAGVTQTPRYLIKTRGQQVTLSCSPISGHRSVSWYQQTPGQGLQFLFEYFSETQRNKGNFPGRFSGRQFSNSRSEMNVSTLELGDSALYLCASSGGPGSNQPQHFGDGTRLSIL.